The 4 T cell receptor beta chains in this list originate from one sample, sequenced in a study of T cell responses to AZD1222 COVID-19 vaccine. Clones were sequenced by immunoSEQ multiplex PCR, and TCRdb holds only the in-frame ones, with some missing. The sample holds roughly 180,000 clones, roughly nine tenths seen once. The specimen comprised peripheral blood, sampled on day 0 of AZD1222 vaccination. These TCRs come from an adult in good health.

The gene calls are TRBV5-4 and TRBJ2-7, with D maybe TRBD1 (6 bases). The germline V gene encodes CDR1 SGHNT and CDR2 YYREEE (reference sequence). V gave up 2 bases and J gave up 5 bases, with 14 bases separating them. This CDR3 is 14 amino acids long. The CDR3 DNA follows: TGTGCCAGCAGCTTTCAACAGGGTAAAAACGAGCAGTACTTC. It translates to CASSFQQGKNEQYF. Supplemented by reference TRBV5-4 and TRBJ2-7, the full variable domain reads ETGVTQSPTHLIKTRGQQVTLRCSSQSGHNTVSWYQQALGQGPQFIFQYYREEENGRGNFPPRFSGLQFPNYSSELNVNALELDDSALYLCASSFQQGKNEQYFGPGTRLTVT.

The gene calls are TRBV7-2 and TRBJ2-2; D is uncertain. Germline V gene sequence: CDR1 SGHTA, CDR2 FQGNSA. The V end was cut by 1 base, the J end by 6 bases, with 6 bases between. The CDR3 sequence is 13 residues long. This CDR3 is CASSLVLSGELFF. The CDR3, as DNA: TGTGCCAGCAGCTTAGTTTTGTCCGGGGAGCTGTTTTTT. Based on the CDR3 plus reference TRBV7-2 and TRBJ2-2, the full variable domain is GAGVSQSPSNKVTEKGKDVELRCDPISGHTALYWYRQSLGQGLEFLIYFQGNSAPDKSGLPSDRFSAERTGGSVSTLTIQRTQQEDSAVYLCASSLVLSGELFFGEGSRLTVL.

CDR3 nucleotide sequence: TGTGCCACCAGTGATGGACTAGCGGGAGGAGGGTACCAAGAGACCCAGTACTTC. Translated, it gives CATSDGLAGGGYQETQYF. V usage is TRBV24-1 and J usage is TRBJ2-5, with 14 bases that match TRBD2. V shed 3 bases and J 0 bases; nucleotides not matched to a gene: 5. Germline CDR1 reads KGHDR; CDR2 reads SFDVKD. The length of the CDR3 is 18 residues.

This chain uses TRBV11-2 with TRBJ1-6; no definite D call. The CDR3 consists of 15 residues. Germline lookup yields CDR1 SGHAT and CDR2 FQNNGV. Trimming removed 0 bases at V and 7 bases at J, with 10 bases between. The CDR3: CASSLDFSENSPLHF. DNA of the CDR3: TGTGCCAGCAGCTTAGACTTTTCTGAGAATTCACCCCTCCACTTT.